A selection of T cell receptor beta chains follows, all from one sample in a study of cytomegalovirus exposure and HLA in healthy donors. Some clones are missing from TCRdb's copy, which holds only in-frame ones; the method was immunoSEQ multiplex PCR. The sample includes some 140,000 clones, about 90% of them seen just once. Material: PBMCs. The source of these receptors is a man aged 18-30 years in good health and CMV-seronegative. CDR3s include the opening cysteine and the closing phenylalanine or tryptophan. D genes are given only for firm matches. Only some rows state a clone size, as once, few, many or a class for expanded clones.

cdr3_nt: TGTGCCAGCAGCTTAGATCCGGACCAAGAGACCCAGTACTTC
cdr3_aa: CASSLDPDQETQYF
clone_size: NA
d_call: NA
v_call: TRBV7-8
j_call: TRBJ2-5

cdr3_nt: TGTGCCAGTAGTAAACCAGGGGTCTCCTACGAGCAGTACTTC
cdr3_aa: CASSKPGVSYEQYF
clone_size: NA
d_call: NA
v_call: TRBV19
j_call: TRBJ2-7

cdr3_nt: TGCGCCAGCAGTCCGGGACTCTACACTGAAGCTTTCTTT
cdr3_aa: CASSPGLYTEAFF
clone_size: once
d_call: NA
v_call: TRBV10-1
j_call: TRBJ1-1

cdr3_nt: TGTGCCAGCAGCCAAGATTGGGGGACAGGCCCTCAAGAGACCCAGTACTTC
cdr3_aa: CASSQDWGTGPQETQYF
clone_size: NA
d_call: TRBD1
v_call: TRBV4-2
j_call: TRBJ2-5

cdr3_nt: TGTGCCAGCAGCTTCGGGGTCTCCAGCAATCAGCCCCAGCATTTT
cdr3_aa: CASSFGVSSNQPQHF
clone_size: NA
d_call: NA
v_call: TRBV7-8
j_call: TRBJ1-5

cdr3_nt: TGCGCCAGCAGCCAAGTGCTGGAGGGGGCGCACAATCAGCCCCAGCATTTT
cdr3_aa: CASSQVLEGAHNQPQHF
clone_size: NA
d_call: TRBD1
v_call: TRBV4-1
j_call: TRBJ1-5

cdr3_nt: TGTGCCAGCAGCCACCGGCTGCAGGGGCGCTTCACCGGGGAGCTGTTTTTT
cdr3_aa: CASSHRLQGRFTGELFF
clone_size: NA
d_call: NA
v_call: TRBV7-6
j_call: TRBJ2-2

cdr3_nt: TGTGCCAGCACCTTGGGGGACAGGGCTCACGAGCAGTACTTC
cdr3_aa: CASTLGDRAHEQYF
clone_size: NA
d_call: TRBD1
v_call: TRBV7-9
j_call: TRBJ2-7

cdr3_nt: TGTGCCAGCAGTGAGGGACAGCCTGGAAACACCATATATTTT
cdr3_aa: CASSEGQPGNTIYF
clone_size: NA
d_call: TRBD1
v_call: TRBV6-5
j_call: TRBJ1-3

cdr3_nt: TGTGCCAGCACGACAGGCCGCTACGAGCAGTACTTC
cdr3_aa: CASTTGRYEQYF
clone_size: NA
d_call: NA
v_call: TRBV28
j_call: TRBJ2-7

cdr3_nt: TGTGCCAGCAGTACATCAGATCAAGAGACCCAGTACTTC
cdr3_aa: CASSTSDQETQYF
clone_size: NA
d_call: NA
v_call: TRBV2
j_call: TRBJ2-5

cdr3_nt: TGTGCCAGCAGCTTGCAGGGGGGAGTTGGCGGGGAGCTGTTTTTT
cdr3_aa: CASSLQGGVGGELFF
clone_size: NA
d_call: NA
v_call: TRBV7-9
j_call: TRBJ2-2

cdr3_nt: TGTGCCAGCAGGTCACCTAGCGGGGCCACGAACACCGGGGAGCTGTTTTTT
cdr3_aa: CASRSPSGATNTGELFF
clone_size: NA
d_call: TRBD2
v_call: TRBV4-2
j_call: TRBJ2-2

cdr3_nt: TGTGCCAGCAGCTTGGGCGGGACCCTCTACGAGCAGTACTTC
cdr3_aa: CASSLGGTLYEQYF
clone_size: NA
d_call: NA
v_call: TRBV5-6
j_call: TRBJ2-7

cdr3_nt: TGTGCCAGCAGTGACGTGGGACACCATCAGCCCCAGCATTTT
cdr3_aa: CASSDVGHHQPQHF
clone_size: NA
d_call: NA
v_call: TRBV2
j_call: TRBJ1-5

cdr3_nt: TGTGCCAGCAGAACCGGGACAGAGACTAACTATGGCTACACCTTC
cdr3_aa: CASRTGTETNYGYTF
clone_size: NA
d_call: TRBD1
v_call: TRBV2
j_call: TRBJ1-2

cdr3_nt: TGTGCCAGCAGTGAGGTCACAGGGGGCCTGACTGAAGCTTTCTTT
cdr3_aa: CASSEVTGGLTEAFF
clone_size: NA
d_call: TRBD1
v_call: TRBV25-1
j_call: TRBJ1-1